The next 5 T cell receptor beta chains were all read from a single sample in a study of cytomegalovirus exposure and HLA in healthy donors. PCR was performed using 60 Vbeta and 13 Jbeta primers. Clones were read by immunoSEQ multiplex PCR, and TCRdb kept only the in-frame ones, dropping some. This table has 150,000 to 200,000 clones, 84% appearing once. Sequences were obtained from PBMCs. The receptor set was obtained from a boy aged 10-17 years in good health and CMV-seronegative.

CDR3 sequence reads: CASTRSGGDYEQYF. The CDR3, as DNA: TGTGCCAGCACACGGTCGGGGGGGGACTACGAGCAGTACTTC. This chain links TRBV6-1 with TRBJ2-7; 8 nucleotides line up with TRBD2. This CDR3 comprises 14 residues. Germline CDR1 is MNHNS and CDR2 is SASEGT. V lost 7 bases and J lost 3; bases outside the gene matches: 8.

The J gene is TRBJ1-2, the V gene TRBV7-8; possibly TRBD1 for D (5 bases). Looked up from germline, CDR1 is SGHVS and CDR2 is FQNEAQ. The V gene lost 1 base and the J gene lost 3 bases, with 12 bases spanning the gap. CDR3 length: 15 amino acids. In DNA, the CDR3 is TGTGCCAGCAGCTTAGTGACGGGGGGAGACTATGGCTACACCTTC. This gives the protein CASSLVTGGDYGYTF.

V gene TRBV28 combines with J gene TRBJ1-4; 7 bases are a match to TRBD1. The CDR3 has 14 residues. Germline lookup yields CDR1 MDHEN and CDR2 SYDVKM. Trimming removed 5 bases from V and 8 bases from J; junction bases left unmatched: 8. In DNA, the CDR3 is TGTGCCAGCAGTCCACGGGACAGCCTGGAAAAACTGTTTTTT. It yields the protein CASSPRDSLEKLFF.

The genes are TRBV19 and TRBJ2-3; weak D call: TRBD1 (5 bases). With 2 bases removed from V and 5 bases from J, the gap between germline ends came to 14 bases. The CDR3 contains 15 residues. CDR1 and CDR2 from the germline V gene are LNHDA and SQIVND (reference sequence). CDR3 DNA: TGTGCCAGTAGTATAATAGGGGCCGGCGGAGATACGCAGTATTTT. This sequence encodes CASSIIGAGGDTQYF.

The chain uses TRBV9 and TRBJ2-5, with D possibly TRBD1 on 5 matching bases. The CDR3 runs 15 residues. Looked up from germline, CDR1 is SGDLS and CDR2 is YYNGEE. V dropped 6 bases and J dropped 0 bases, with 15 bases sitting between them. CDR3 loop: CASTIGAVDQETQYF. CDR3 DNA: TGTGCCAGCACCATTGGGGCGGTCGACCAAGAGACCCAGTACTTC.